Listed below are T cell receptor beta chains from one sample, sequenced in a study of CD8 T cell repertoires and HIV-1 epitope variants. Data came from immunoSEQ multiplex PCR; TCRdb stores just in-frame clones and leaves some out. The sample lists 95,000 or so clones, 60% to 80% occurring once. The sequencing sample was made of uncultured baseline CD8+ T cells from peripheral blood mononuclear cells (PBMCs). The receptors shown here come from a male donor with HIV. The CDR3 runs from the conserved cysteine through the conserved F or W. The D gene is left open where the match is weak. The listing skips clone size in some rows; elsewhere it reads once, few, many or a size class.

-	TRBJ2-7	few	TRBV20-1	TGCAGTGCTCGGGGCGGATACGAGCAGTACTTC	CSARGGYEQYF
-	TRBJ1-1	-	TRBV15	TGTGCCACCAGCAGAGAAGGTATGAACACTGAAGCTTTCTTT	CATSREGMNTEAFF
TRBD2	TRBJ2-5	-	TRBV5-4	TGTGCCAGCAGCTTGGGACTAGCGGGGGGAGGGGAGACCCAGTACTTC	CASSLGLAGGGETQYF
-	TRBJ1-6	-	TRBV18	TGTGCCAGCTCACCCTCTCTACCACGTAATTCACCCCTCCACTTT	CASSPSLPRNSPLHF
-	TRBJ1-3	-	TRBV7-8	TGTGCCAGCAGCTTTTCTCTGACAGGCGACTCCTGGGGAAACACCATATATTTT	CASSFSLTGDSWGNTIYF
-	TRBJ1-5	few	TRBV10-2	TGCGCCAGCATGCAAGGTTCGGGGGGTTATCAGCCCCAGCATTTT	CASMQGSGGYQPQHF
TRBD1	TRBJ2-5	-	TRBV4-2	TGTGCCAGCAGCCTCGGGACAGACCAAGAGACCCAGTACTTC	CASSLGTDQETQYF
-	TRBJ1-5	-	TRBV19	TGTGCCAGTAGGGGGCGGGGGGTTCAGCCCCAGCATTTT	CASRGRGVQPQHF
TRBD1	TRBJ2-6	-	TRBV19	TGTGCCAGTAGTCTAGGGGGCGCTGGGGCCAACGTCCTGACTTTC	CASSLGGAGANVLTF
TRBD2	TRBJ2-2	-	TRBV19	TGTGCCAGTAGTATTGTGGAGGGGAGCGGGATCCGGGAGCTGTTTTTT	CASSIVEGSGIRELFF
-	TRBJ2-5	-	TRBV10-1	TGCGCCAGCAGTGAGTCTTTAGGGGAGGAGACCCAGTACTTC	CASSESLGEETQYF
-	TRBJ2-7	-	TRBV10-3	TGTGCCATCATGGGTCAGGGGACGGAGGAGCAGTACTTC	CAIMGQGTEEQYF
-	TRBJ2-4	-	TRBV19	TGTGCCAGTATAGACACCTTCCTAGGAGGGCAGGCCAAAAACATTCAGTACTTC	CASIDTFLGGQAKNIQYF
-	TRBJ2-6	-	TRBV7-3	TGTGCCAGCAGCCCCTCCGGCTCCGCAGGGGCCAACGTCCTGACTTTC	CASSPSGSAGANVLTF
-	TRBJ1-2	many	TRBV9	TGTGCCAGCAGCGTAGCTGTGACAGACTATGGCTACACCTTC	CASSVAVTDYGYTF
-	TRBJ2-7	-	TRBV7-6	TGTGCCAGCAGCTCCGGGACAAACCTCGAGCAGTACTTC	CASSSGTNLEQYF
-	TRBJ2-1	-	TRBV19	TGTGCCAGTAGTGAGGACCAGAGCTCCTACAATGAGCAGTTCTTC	CASSEDQSSYNEQFF
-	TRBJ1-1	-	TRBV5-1	TGCGCCAGCAGCCTAAGGGCGGCCCGGTCGGAAACTGAAGCTTTCTTT	CASSLRAARSETEAFF
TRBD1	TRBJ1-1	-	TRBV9	TGTGCCAGCAGCCCAGGGGGGACAGGATACACTTTGGAAGCTTTCTTT	CASSPGGTGYTLEAFF
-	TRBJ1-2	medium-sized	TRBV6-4	TGTGCCAGCAGTGTCGAGCCGGGACAAAGCTATGGCTACACCTTC	CASSVEPGQSYGYTF
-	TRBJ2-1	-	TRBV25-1	TGTGCCAGCAGTGATCCGCCCCCATATAATGAGCAGTTCTTC	CASSDPPPYNEQFF
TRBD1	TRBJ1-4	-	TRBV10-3	TGTGCCACCCGACAGGGGGGGACTAATGAAAAACTGTTTTTT	CATRQGGTNEKLFF
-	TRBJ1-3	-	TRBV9	TGTGCCAGCACACCCGGAACACCGAGCTCTGGAAACACCATATATTTT	CASTPGTPSSGNTIYF
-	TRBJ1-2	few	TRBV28	TGTGCCAGCAGTTTAGAGTATTCTGGCTACACCTTC	CASSLEYSGYTF
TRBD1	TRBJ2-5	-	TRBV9	TGTGCCAGCAGCTCCTCAGGGGGCGCGGAGACCCAGTACTTC	CASSSSGGAETQYF
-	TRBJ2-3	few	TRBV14	TGTGCCAGCAGCCAATTTACTACGGGAGATACGCAGTATTTT	CASSQFTTGDTQYF
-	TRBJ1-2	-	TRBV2	TGTGCCAGCAGCGCGACGGGTTTTACTAACTATGGCTACACCTTC	CASSATGFTNYGYTF
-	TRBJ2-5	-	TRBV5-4	TGTGCCAGCAGCTTGCCCGGGACGCAACGAGAGACCCAGTACTTC	CASSLPGTQRETQYF
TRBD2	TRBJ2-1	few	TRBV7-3	TGTGCCAGCCGGGCTAGCGGGGGGGCCTCCTACAATGAGCAGTTCTTC	CASRASGGASYNEQFF
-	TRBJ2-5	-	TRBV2	TGTGCCAGCAGTGGCAGGGGGAGGAACCAAGAGACCCAGTACTTC	CASSGRGRNQETQYF
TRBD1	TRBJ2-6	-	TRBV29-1	TGCAGCGTACAGGGGTCTGGGGCCAACGTCCTGACTTTC	CSVQGSGANVLTF
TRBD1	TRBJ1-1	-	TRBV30	TGTGCCTGGGCTGGACAGGGAATCGTCACTGAAGCTTTCTTT	CAWAGQGIVTEAFF
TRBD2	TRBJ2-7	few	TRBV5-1	TGCGCCAGCAGCGAGCTGCCAGCGGGGGGGCACGAGCAGTACTTC	CASSELPAGGHEQYF
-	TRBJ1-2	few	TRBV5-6	TGTGCCAGCAGCCAGGGAATTAATGGCTACACCTTC	CASSQGINGYTF
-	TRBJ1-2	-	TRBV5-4	TGTGCCAGCAGCTTGGGGGCTAGCTATGGCTACACCTTC	CASSLGASYGYTF
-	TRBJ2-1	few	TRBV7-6	TGTGCCAGCAGCTTAGAATGGAACCAGTACAATGAGCAGTTCTTC	CASSLEWNQYNEQFF